The 14 T cell receptor beta chains in this list originate from one sample, sequenced in a study of blood T cell repertoires in COVID-19. Using immunoSEQ multiplex PCR, the repertoire was profiled, and TCRdb retains in-frame clones only, with some absent. The table shows 250,000 to 300,000 clones, with approximately 83% occurring only once. Sequences were obtained from PBMCs or T cells enriched from blood (not recorded which). These receptors were obtained from a woman aged 50 to 65 who had recovered from COVID-19.

This clone was recorded only once. The gene calls are TRBV6-6 and TRBJ1-5; D call uncertain. From germline, CDR1 is MNHNY and CDR2 SVGAGI (reference sequence). The CDR3 has 16 amino acids. V shed 7 bases and J shed 4 bases, with 20 bases lying between them. The CDR3 DNA sequence: TGTGCCAGCAATACCTTCCCCCTAGTGGAGAATCAGCCCCAGCATTTT. Protein product: CASNTFPLVENQPQHF.

V usage is TRBV28 and J usage is TRBJ2-2; D gene ambiguous. This CDR3 has 15 amino acids. Trimming shortened V by 1 base and J by 2 bases, and 8 bases separated the two germline ends. CDR1 is MDHEN and CDR2 is SYDVKM in the germline V gene. The DNA for the CDR3 is TGTGCCAGCAGTTTATCCTCTTTAAACACCGGGGAGCTGTTTTTT. Its protein is CASSLSSLNTGELFF.

This chain uses TRBV2 with TRBJ2-5; D might be TRBD2 (5 bases). The germline gives CDR1 SNHLY, CDR2 FYNNEI. The CDR3 contains 13 residues. Trimming shortened V by 2 bases and J by 4 bases, and 8 bases separated the two germline ends. CDR3: CASSEYGRETQYF. The CDR3 DNA follows: TGTGCCAGCAGTGAATATGGGAGAGAGACCCAGTACTTC.

The chain carries TRBV18 and TRBJ2-5; 7 bases agree with TRBD2. Germline V gene sequence: CDR1 KGHSH, CDR2 LQKENI. The V gene end was trimmed by 4 bases and the J gene end by 5 bases; junction bases not matched to a gene: 7. The CDR3 spans 14 residues. The CDR3 nucleotides are TGTGCCAGCTCACTCACCGGGACTATGGAGACCCAGTACTTC. Translated, it gives CASSLTGTMETQYF.

The chain combines TRBV5-1 with TRBJ1-1; D perhaps matches TRBD1 (6 bases). Germline CDR1 and CDR2: SGHRS and YFSETQ. Trimming pared 3 bases from V and 4 bases from J, leaving 16 bases between. This CDR3 contains 15 residues. This chain's CDR3 is CASSSGTPRATEAFF. The CDR3 DNA sequence: TGCGCCAGCAGCTCCGGGACACCGAGAGCCACTGAAGCTTTCTTT.

This chain joins TRBV2 and TRBJ2-5; 7 nucleotides match TRBD1. The CDR3 covers 12 residues. Germline V lookup: CDR1 SNHLY, CDR2 FYNNEI. Trimming cost V 11 bases and J 1 base; bases outside gene matches: 4. CDR3 in DNA: TGTGCCGGACAGGAAACCCAAGAGACCCAGTACTTC. Translation: CAGQETQETQYF.

The chain is built from TRBV11-2 and TRBJ1-1; 8 bases match TRBD1. CDR3 length equals 13 residues. V gave up 0 bases and J gave up 10 bases; unmatched junction bases: 4. The germline V gene has CDR1 SGHAT and CDR2 FQNNGV. Written as DNA, the CDR3 is TGTGCCAGCAGCTTAGACAGGGGGCAGGGAGCTTTCTTT. Translating gives CASSLDRGQGAFF.

This chain links TRBV5-4 with TRBJ1-5, with 7 bases aligning to TRBD1. Looked up from germline, CDR1 is SGHNT and CDR2 is YYREEE (reference sequence). The J segment lost 10 bases and the V segment lost 9 bases, leaving 16 bases of the junction unmatched. The CDR3 has 14 amino acids. In DNA, the CDR3 is TGTGCCACCAAGGGGAGGACAGGTGTTATTCCCCAGCATTTT. Translating gives CATKGRTGVIPQHF.

The V gene is TRBV27, the J gene TRBJ2-7; 8 nucleotides match TRBD2. The germline CDR1 and CDR2 sequences are MNHEY and SMNVEV (reference sequence). The CDR3 runs 15 residues. The V and J ends lost 8 bases and 3 bases, in that order; junction bases with no gene match: 12. The CDR3 is CASSRVGSGGYEQYF. The DNA of the CDR3 is TGTGCCAGCTCGCGGGTGGGGAGCGGGGGCTACGAGCAGTACTTC.

The genes are TRBV12-3 or TRBV12-4 and TRBJ1-2; D is uncertain. The CDR3 has 13 amino acids. The germline V and J ends were trimmed by 4 bases and 1 base, with 7 bases remaining between them. The CDR3 loop is CASSSPRNYGYTF. The CDR3 coding sequence is TGTGCCAGCAGTTCCCCTCGTAACTATGGCTACACCTTC.

J is TRBJ2-5 and V is TRBV7-8; D not resolved. The CDR3 has 13 amino acids. V lost 7 bases to trimming and J lost 3 bases, with 12 bases between them. Germline loops: CDR1 SGHVS, CDR2 FQNEAQ. The CDR3 DNA reads as TGTGCCAGCAACCCTAATCTCGAAGAGACCCAGTACTTC. It codes for CASNPNLEETQYF.

The rearrangement uses TRBV7-9 and TRBJ2-1; D remains ambiguous. The CDR3 extends over 15 amino acids. Trimming removed 1 base at V and 4 bases at J, with 11 bases between. Per germline, CDR1 SEHNR and CDR2 FQNEAQ (reference sequence). CDR3 residues: CASSLGSDPYNEQFF. The CDR3 DNA reads TGTGCCAGCAGCTTAGGAAGCGACCCTTACAATGAGCAGTTCTTC.

Only a few counts were recorded for this clone. This chain joins TRBV2 and TRBJ1-6, with 7 bases aligning to TRBD1. The CDR3 extends over 13 amino acids. The germline V gene encodes CDR1 SNHLY and CDR2 FYNNEI. Trimming at V came to 5 bases and at J to 12 bases, leaving 7 bases not matched to a gene. The CDR3 here is CASSYKTGQPLHF. CDR3 in DNA: TGTGCCAGCAGTTATAAGACAGGGCAACCCCTCCACTTT.

V usage is TRBV13 and J usage is TRBJ2-1, with a possible D match to TRBD2 (5 bases). CDR1 and CDR2 (germline): PRHDT, FYEKMQ (reference sequence). Trimming cost V 4 bases and J 3 bases, with 10 bases left between them. The CDR3 sequence is 14 residues long. The DNA for the CDR3 is TGTGCCAGCAGCTCAAATGACTACTACAATGAGCAGTTCTTC. The encoded protein is CASSSNDYYNEQFF.